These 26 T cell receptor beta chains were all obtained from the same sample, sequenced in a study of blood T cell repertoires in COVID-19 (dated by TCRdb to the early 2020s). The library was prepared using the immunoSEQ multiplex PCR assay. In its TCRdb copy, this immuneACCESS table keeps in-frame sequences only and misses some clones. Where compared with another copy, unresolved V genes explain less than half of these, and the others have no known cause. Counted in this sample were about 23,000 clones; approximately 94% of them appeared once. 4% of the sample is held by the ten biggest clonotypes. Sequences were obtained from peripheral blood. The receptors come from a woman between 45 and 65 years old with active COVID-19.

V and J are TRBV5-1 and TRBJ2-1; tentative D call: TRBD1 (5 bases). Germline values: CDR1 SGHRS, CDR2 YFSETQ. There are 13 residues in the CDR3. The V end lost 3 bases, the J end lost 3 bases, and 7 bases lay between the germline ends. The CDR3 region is CASSSDNYNEQFF. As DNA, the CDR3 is TGCGCCAGCAGCTCGGACAACTACAATGAGCAGTTCTTC.

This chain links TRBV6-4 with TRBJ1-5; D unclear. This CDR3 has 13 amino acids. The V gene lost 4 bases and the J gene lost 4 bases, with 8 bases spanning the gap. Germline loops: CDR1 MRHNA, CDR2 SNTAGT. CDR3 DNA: TGTGCCAGCAGTGCGAGGGAAAATCAGCCCCAGCATTTT. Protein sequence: CASSARENQPQHF.

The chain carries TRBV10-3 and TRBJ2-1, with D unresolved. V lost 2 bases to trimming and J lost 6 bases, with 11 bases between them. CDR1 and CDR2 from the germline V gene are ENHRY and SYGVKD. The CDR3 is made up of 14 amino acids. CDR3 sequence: CAISELSSANEQFF. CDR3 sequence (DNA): TGTGCCATCAGTGAGCTATCTTCCGCCAATGAGCAGTTCTTC.

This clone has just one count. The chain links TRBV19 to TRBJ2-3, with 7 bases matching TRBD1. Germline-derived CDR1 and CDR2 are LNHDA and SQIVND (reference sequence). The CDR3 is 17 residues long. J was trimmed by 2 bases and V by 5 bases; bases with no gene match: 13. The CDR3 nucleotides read TGTGCCAGTAGTCCCCGGGACAGAGGCCAGCACACAGATACGCAGTATTTT. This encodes CASSPRDRGQHTDTQYF.

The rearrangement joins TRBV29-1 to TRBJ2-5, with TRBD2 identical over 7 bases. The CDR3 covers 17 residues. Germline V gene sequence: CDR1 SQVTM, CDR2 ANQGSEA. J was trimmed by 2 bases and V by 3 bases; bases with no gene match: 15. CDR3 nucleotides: TGCAGCGTTGAGTGGGGGGGGTTGACGGGAGGACAAGAGACCCAGTACTTC. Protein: CSVEWGGLTGGQETQYF.

The CDR3 region has the DNA TGCGCCAGCAGCACCGACATGAACACTGAAGCTTTCTTT. This codes for CASSTDMNTEAFF. The V gene is TRBV10-1, the J gene TRBJ1-1; D uncertain. There are 13 residues in the CDR3. Trimming left V 6 bases short and J 0 bases short, with 8 bases between. CDR1 and CDR2 (germline): WNHNN, SYGVQD (reference sequence).

In DNA form, the CDR3 reads TGTGCCAGCAGTGAAACCTACGGGACAGGAAACACCATATATTTT. Its translation is CASSETYGTGNTIYF. V usage is TRBV6-1 and J usage is TRBJ1-3; D possibly corresponds to TRBD1 (6 bases). This CDR3 is built from 15 residues. Trimming shortened V by 2 bases and J by 4 bases, and 12 bases separated the two germline ends. Germline CDR1 MNHNS, CDR2 SASEGT.

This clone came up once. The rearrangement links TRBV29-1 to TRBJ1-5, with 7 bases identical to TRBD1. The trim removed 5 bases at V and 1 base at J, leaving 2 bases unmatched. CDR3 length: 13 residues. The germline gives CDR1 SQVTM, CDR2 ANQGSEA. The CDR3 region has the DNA TGCAGCGTTCAACAGGGGAGCAATCAGCCCCAGCATTTT. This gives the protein CSVQQGSNQPQHF.

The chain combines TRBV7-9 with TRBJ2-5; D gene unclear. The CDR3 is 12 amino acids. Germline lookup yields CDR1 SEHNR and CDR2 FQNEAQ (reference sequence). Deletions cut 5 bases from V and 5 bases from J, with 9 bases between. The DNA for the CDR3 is TGTGCCAGCAGCCCCCCCTCGGAGACCCAGTACTTC. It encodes CASSPPSETQYF.

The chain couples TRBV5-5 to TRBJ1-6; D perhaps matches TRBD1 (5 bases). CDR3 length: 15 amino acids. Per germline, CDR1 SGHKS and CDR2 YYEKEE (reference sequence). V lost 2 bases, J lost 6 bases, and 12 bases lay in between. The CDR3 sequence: CASSFGQGGNSPLHF. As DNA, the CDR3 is TGTGCCAGCAGCTTCGGCCAGGGAGGTAATTCACCCCTCCACTTT.

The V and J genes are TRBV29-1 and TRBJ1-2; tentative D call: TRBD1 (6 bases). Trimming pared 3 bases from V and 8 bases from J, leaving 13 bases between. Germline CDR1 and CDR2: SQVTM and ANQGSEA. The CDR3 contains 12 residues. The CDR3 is CSVDVAGEGYTF. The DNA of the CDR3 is TGCAGCGTTGATGTGGCAGGGGAAGGCTACACCTTC. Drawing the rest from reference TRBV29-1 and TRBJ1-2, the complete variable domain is SAVISQKPSRDICQRGTSLTIQCQVDSQVTMMFWYRQQPGQSLTLIATANQGSEATYESGFVIDKFPISRPNLTFSTLTVSNMSPEDSSIYLCSVDVAGEGYTFGSGTRLTVV.

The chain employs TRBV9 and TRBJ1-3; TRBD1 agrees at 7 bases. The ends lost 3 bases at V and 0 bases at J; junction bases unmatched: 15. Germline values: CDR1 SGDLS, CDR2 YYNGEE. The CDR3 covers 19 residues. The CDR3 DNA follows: TGTGCCAGCAGCGCCCGGGACAGCGATACTCTCCTCTCTGGAAACACCATATATTTT. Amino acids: CASSARDSDTLLSGNTIYF.

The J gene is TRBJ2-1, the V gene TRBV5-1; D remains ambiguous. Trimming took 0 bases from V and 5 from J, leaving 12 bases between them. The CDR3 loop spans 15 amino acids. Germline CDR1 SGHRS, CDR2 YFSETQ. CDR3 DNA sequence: TGCGCCAGCAGCTTGGCACCTATACCCAACAATGAGCAGTTCTTC. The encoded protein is CASSLAPIPNNEQFF.

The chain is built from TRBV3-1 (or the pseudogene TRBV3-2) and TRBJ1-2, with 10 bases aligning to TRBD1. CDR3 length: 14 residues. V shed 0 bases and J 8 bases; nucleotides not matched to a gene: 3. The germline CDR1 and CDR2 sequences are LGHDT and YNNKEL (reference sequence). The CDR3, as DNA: TGTGCCAGCAGCCAAGAAGGGACAGGGGAAGGCTACACCTTC. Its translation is CASSQEGTGEGYTF.

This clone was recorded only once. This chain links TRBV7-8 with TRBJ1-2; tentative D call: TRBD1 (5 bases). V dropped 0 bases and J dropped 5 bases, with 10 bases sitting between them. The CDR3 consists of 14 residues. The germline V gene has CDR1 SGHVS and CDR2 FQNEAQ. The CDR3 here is CASSLAGGGYGYTF. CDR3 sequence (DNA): TGTGCCAGCAGCTTAGCCGGGGGTGGGTATGGCTACACCTTC. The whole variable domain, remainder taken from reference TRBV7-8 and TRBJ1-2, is GAGVSQSPRYKVAKRGQDVALRCDPISGHVSLFWYQQALGQGPEFLTYFQNEAQLDKSGLPSDRFFAERPEGSVSTLKIQRTQQEDSAVYLCASSLAGGGYGYTFGSGTRLTVV.

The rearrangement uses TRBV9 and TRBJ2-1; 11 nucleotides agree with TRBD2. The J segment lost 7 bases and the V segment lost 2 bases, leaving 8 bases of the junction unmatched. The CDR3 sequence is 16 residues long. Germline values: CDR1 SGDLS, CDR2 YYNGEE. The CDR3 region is CASSVGSGRGGNEQFF. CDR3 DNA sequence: TGTGCCAGCAGCGTGGGTAGCGGGAGGGGAGGTAATGAGCAGTTCTTC.

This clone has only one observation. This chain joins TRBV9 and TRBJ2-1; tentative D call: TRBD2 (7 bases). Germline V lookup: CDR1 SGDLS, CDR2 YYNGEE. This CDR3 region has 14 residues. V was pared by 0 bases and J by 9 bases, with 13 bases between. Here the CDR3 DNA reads TGTGCCAGCAGCGTAGAATGGGGGGGCGGTGAGCAGTTCTTC. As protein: CASSVEWGGGEQFF. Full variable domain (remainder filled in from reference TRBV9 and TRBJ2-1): DSGVTQTPKHLITATGQRVTLRCSPRSGDLSVYWYQQSLDQGLQFLIQYYNGEERAKGNILERFSAQQFPDLHSELNLSSLELGDSALYFCASSVEWGGGEQFFGPGTRLTVL.

CDR3 DNA sequence: TGTGCCAGCAGCTTCGGGGAGGACACCGGGGAGCTGTTTTTT. Amino acid sequence: CASSFGEDTGELFF. The chain uses TRBV7-3 and TRBJ2-2; the D gene is possibly TRBD2 (6 bases). CDR3 size: 14 residues. Germline V lookup: CDR1 SGHTA, CDR2 FQGTGA. V was pared by 3 bases and J by 3 bases, with 8 bases between. Full variable domain (missing parts from reference TRBV7-3 and TRBJ2-2): GAGVSQTPSNKVTEKGKYVELRCDPISGHTALYWYRQSLGQGPEFLIYFQGTGAADDSGLPNDRFFAVRPEGSVSTLKIQRTERGDSAVYLCASSFGEDTGELFFGEGSRLTVL.

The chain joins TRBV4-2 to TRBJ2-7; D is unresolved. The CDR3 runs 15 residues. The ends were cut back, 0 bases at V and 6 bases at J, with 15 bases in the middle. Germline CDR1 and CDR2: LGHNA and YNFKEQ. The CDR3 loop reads CASSQDQSDTLEQYF. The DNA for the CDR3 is TGTGCCAGCAGCCAAGATCAGTCCGACACACTCGAGCAGTACTTC.

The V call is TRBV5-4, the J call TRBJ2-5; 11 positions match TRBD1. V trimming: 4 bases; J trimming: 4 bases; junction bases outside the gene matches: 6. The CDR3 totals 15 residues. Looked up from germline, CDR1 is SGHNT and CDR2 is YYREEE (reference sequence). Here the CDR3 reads CASSPTGTGGETQYF. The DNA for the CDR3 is TGTGCCAGCAGCCCTACCGGGACAGGGGGAGAGACCCAGTACTTC. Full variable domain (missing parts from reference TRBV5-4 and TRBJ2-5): ETGVTQSPTHLIKTRGQQVTLRCSSQSGHNTVSWYQQALGQGPQFIFQYYREEENGRGNFPPRFSGLQFPNYSSELNVNALELDDSALYLCASSPTGTGGETQYFGPGTRLLVL.

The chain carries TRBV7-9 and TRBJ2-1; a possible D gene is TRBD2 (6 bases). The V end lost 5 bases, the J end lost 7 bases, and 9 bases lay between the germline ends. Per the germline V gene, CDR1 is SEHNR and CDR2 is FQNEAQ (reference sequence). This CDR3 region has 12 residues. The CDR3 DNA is TGTGCCAGCAGCCCCGCGGGAAATGAGCAGTTCTTC. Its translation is CASSPAGNEQFF.

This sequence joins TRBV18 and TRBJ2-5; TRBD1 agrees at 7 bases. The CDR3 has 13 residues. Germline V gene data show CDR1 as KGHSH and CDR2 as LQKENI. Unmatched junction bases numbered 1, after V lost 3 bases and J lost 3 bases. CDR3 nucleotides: TGTGCCAGCTCACCCACAGGGGAAGAGACCCAGTACTTC. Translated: CASSPTGEETQYF. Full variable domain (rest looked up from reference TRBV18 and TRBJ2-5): NAGVMQNPRHLVRRRGQEARLRCSPMKGHSHVYWYRQLPEEGLKFMVYLQKENIIDESGMPKERFSAEFPKEGPSILRIQQVVRGDSAAYFCASSPTGEETQYFGPGTRLLVL.

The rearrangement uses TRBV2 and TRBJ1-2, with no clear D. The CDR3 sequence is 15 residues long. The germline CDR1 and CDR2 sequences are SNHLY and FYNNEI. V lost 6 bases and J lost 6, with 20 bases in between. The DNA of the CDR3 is TGTGCCAGCAGCGCCAGACCGGGTCAAGAGGATGGCTACACCTTC. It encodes CASSARPGQEDGYTF.

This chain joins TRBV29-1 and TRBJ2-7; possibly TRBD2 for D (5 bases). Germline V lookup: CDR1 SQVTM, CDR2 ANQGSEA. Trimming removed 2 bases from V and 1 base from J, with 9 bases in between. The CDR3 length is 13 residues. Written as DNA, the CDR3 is TGCAGCGTTGAAACCGGGGTTTCCTACGAGCAGTACTTC. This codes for CSVETGVSYEQYF.

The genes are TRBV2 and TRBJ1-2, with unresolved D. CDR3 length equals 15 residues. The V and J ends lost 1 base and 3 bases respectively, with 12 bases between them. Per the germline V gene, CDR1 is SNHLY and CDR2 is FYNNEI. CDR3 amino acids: CASSEVWGVDYGYTF. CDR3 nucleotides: TGTGCCAGCAGTGAAGTATGGGGAGTCGACTATGGCTACACCTTC. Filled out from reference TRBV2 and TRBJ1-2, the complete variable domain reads EPEVTQTPSHQVTQMGQEVILRCVPISNHLYFYWYRQILGQKVEFLVSFYNNEISEKSEIFDDQFSVERPDGSNFTLKIRSTKLEDSAMYFCASSEVWGVDYGYTFGSGTRLTVV.

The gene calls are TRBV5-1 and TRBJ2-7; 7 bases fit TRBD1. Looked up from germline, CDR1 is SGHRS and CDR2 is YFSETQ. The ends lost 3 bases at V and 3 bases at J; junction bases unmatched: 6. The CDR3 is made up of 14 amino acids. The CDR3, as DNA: TGCGCCAGCAGCTGGACAGGAGGTGGCTACGAGCAGTACTTC. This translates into CASSWTGGGYEQYF.